The T cell receptor (beta chain) described here comes from a study of control samples from healthy donors and cancer patients. Sequenced by immunoSEQ multiplex PCR; TCRdb stores in-frame clones only, minus some. The data show 150,000 to 200,000 clones, 85% to 90% seen once. Input material: blood. The TCR sequence derives from a woman younger than 45 in good health.

In DNA form, the CDR3 reads TGTGCCAGCAGTCGGGACGAGGAAAATCGAAACACCATATATTTT. Its translation is CASSRDEENRNTIYF. The V and J genes are TRBV6-5 and TRBJ1-3, with a weak D call TRBD1 (5 bases). The V end was cut by 5 bases, the J end by 5 bases, with 16 bases between. The CDR3 has 15 residues. CDR1 MNHEY and CDR2 SVGAGI come from the germline V gene.